The sequence of this T cell receptor beta chain was determined in a study of blood T cell repertoires in COVID-19. Trimming took 0 bases from V and 5 from J, leaving 14 bases between them. CDR1 is SGDLS and CDR2 is YYNGEE in the germline V gene. This CDR3 is built from 15 residues. Using immunoSEQ multiplex PCR, the repertoire was profiled, and TCRdb retains in-frame clones only, with some absent. Altogether over 55,000 clones are present, 65% to 90% being singletons, with the ten largest covering less than 30%. The chain couples TRBV9 to TRBJ1-1, with D uncertain. This sequence was found in a man aged 50 to 59 with acute or convalescent COVID-19. The sample consisted of peripheral blood. DNA of the CDR3: TGTGCCAGCAGCGTAGGGAGGGAAGGGTATACTGAAGCTTTCTTT. This translates into CASSVGREGYTEAFF.